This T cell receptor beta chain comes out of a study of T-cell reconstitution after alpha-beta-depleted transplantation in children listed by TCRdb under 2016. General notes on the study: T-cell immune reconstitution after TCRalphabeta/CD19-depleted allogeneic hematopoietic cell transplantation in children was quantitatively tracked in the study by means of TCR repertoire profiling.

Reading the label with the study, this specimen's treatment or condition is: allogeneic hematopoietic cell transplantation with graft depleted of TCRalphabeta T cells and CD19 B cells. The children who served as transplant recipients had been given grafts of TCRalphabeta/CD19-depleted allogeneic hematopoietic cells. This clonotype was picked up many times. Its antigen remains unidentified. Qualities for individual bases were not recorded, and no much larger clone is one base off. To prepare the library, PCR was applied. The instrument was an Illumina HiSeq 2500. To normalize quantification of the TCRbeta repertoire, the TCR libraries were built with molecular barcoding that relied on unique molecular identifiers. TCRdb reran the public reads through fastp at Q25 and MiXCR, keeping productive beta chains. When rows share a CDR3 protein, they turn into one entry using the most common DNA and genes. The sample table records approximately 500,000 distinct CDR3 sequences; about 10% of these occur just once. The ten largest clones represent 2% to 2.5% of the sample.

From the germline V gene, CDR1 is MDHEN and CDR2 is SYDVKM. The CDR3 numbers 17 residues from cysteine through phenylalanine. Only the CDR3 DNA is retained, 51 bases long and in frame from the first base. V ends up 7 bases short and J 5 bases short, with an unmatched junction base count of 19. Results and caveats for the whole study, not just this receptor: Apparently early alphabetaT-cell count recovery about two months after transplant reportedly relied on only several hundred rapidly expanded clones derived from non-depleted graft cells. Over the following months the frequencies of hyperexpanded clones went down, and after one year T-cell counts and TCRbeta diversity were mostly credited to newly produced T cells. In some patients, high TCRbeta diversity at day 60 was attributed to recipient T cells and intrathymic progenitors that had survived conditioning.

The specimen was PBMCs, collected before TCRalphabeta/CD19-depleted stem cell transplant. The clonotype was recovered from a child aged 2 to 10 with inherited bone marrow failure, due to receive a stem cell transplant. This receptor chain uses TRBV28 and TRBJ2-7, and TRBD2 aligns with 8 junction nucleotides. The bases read TGTGCCAGCAACCTTGGCTGGGGGGAAGCGGGAGTCAACGAGCAGTACTTC. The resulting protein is CASNLGWGEAGVNEQYF.